This TCR beta chain was recorded in a study of blood T cell repertoires in COVID-19. Study overall: Some COVID-19 samples were acute and others convalescent; all came from the United States, Italy and Spain.

Participants had their cohort set by participant-reported clinical history. Original handling: Amplification of reference gene primers was used by the study to estimate nucleated cell counts. Generated by immunoSEQ multiplex PCR, the TCRdb table keeps only in-frame clones and is missing some. For V, J and clone size, that table is used; D and trimming come from the DNA. The sample records around 230,000 clones, roughly four fifths being singletons. V gave up 1 base and J gave up 2 bases, with 9 bases separating them. This CDR3 has 15 residues. The germline V gene encodes CDR1 LGHDT and CDR2 YNNKEL (reference sequence).

This clonotype was sampled from a middle-aged man who had recovered from COVID-19. Sequenced sample: PBMCs or T cells enriched from blood (not recorded which). The chain links TRBV3-1 (or the pseudogene TRBV3-2) to TRBJ1-5, with a possible D match to TRBD1 (5 bases). Written as DNA, the CDR3 is TGTGCCAGCAGCCAAGGGTCACAGGGCAATCAGCCCCAGCATTTT. Its protein product is CASSQGSQGNQPQHF.